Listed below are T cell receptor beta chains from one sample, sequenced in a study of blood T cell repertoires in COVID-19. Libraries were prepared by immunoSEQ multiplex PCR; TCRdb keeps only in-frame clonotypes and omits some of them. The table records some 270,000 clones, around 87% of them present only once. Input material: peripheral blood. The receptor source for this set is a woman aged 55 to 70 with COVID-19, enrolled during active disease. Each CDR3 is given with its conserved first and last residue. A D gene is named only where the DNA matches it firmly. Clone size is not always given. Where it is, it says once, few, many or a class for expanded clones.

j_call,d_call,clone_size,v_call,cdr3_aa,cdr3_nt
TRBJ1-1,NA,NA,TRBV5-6,CASRSYPVQTSMSEAFF,TGTGCCAGCAGGTCTTATCCGGTACAGACAAGTATGTCTGAAGCTTTCTTT
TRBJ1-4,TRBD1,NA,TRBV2,CASSFGQGREKLFF,TGTGCCAGCAGTTTCGGACAGGGTCGCGAAAAACTGTTTTTT
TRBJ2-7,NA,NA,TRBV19,CASSWGGRGDEQYF,TGTGCCAGTAGTTGGGGGGGCCGTGGAGACGAGCAGTACTTC
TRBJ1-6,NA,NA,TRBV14,CASSQYTGGSPLHF,TGTGCCAGCAGCCAATACACTGGAGGTTCACCCCTCCACTTT
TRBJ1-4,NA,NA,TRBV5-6,CASSRQPNEKLFF,TGTGCCAGCAGTAGACAGCCAAATGAAAAACTGTTTTTT
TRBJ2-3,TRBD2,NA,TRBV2,CASSVGLADTQYF,TGTGCCAGCAGTGTCGGACTAGCAGATACGCAGTATTTT
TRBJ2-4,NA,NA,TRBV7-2,CASSLVGTGKNIQYF,TGTGCCAGCAGCTTAGTTGGAACCGGGAAAAACATTCAGTACTTC
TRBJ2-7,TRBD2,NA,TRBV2,CASSAIAGGPVRYEQYF,TGTGCCAGCAGCGCTATAGCGGGGGGGCCGGTAAGGTACGAGCAGTACTTC
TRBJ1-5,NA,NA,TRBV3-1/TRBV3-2,CASSQDSQGGRQPQHF,TGTGCCAGCAGCCAAGATAGCCAGGGCGGGAGACAGCCCCAGCATTTT
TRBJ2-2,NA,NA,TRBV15,CATRTTTLGELFF,TGTGCCACCCGCACGACAACACTCGGGGAGCTGTTTTTT
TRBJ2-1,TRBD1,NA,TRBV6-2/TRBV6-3,CASSQDRALSYNEQFF,TGTGCCAGCAGTCAGGACAGGGCACTCTCCTACAATGAGCAGTTCTTC
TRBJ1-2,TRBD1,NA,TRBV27,CASSRGTGGFYGYTF,TGTGCCAGCAGTCGGGGGACAGGGGGATTCTATGGCTACACCTTC
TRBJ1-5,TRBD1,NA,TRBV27,CASSSQGLTGQPQHF,TGTGCCAGCAGTTCACAGGGGCTGACAGGTCAGCCCCAGCATTTT
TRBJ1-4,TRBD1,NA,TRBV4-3,CASSHGDRGIEKLFF,TGCGCCAGCAGCCATGGGGACAGGGGGATTGAAAAACTGTTTTTT
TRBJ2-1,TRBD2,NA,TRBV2,CASSEMVRRPGLAVSSYNEQFF,TGTGCCAGCAGTGAAATGGTGAGAAGACCGGGACTAGCGGTTAGCTCCTACAATGAGCAGTTCTTC
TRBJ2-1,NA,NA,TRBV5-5,CASSFGGDSYNEQFF,TGTGCCAGCAGCTTTGGCGGGGACTCTTACAATGAGCAGTTCTTC
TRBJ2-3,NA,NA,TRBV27,CASSSIGTDTQYF,TGTGCCAGCAGTTCGATCGGTACAGATACGCAGTATTTT
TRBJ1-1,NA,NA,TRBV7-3,CASSLNRDTEAFF,TGTGCCAGCAGCTTAAACAGAGACACTGAAGCTTTCTTT
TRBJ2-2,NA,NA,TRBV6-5,CASSPISVNTGELFF,TGTGCCAGCAGTCCCATAAGCGTGAACACCGGGGAGCTGTTTTTT
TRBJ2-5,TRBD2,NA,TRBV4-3,CASSQGPWTSRQETQYF,TGCGCCAGCAGCCAAGGCCCCTGGACTAGCCGCCAAGAGACCCAGTACTTC
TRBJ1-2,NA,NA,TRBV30,CASGQNYGYTF,TGTGCCTCTGGACAGAACTATGGCTACACCTTC
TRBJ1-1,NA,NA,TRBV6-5,CASSRLGTEAFF,TGTGCCAGCAGTCGCCTCGGGACTGAAGCTTTCTTT
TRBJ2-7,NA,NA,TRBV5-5,CASSLPGMGEQYF,TGTGCCAGCAGCTTGCCGGGAATGGGCGAGCAGTACTTC
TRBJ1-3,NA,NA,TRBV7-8,CASSRPTAGNTIYF,TGTGCCAGCAGCCGACCGACAGCTGGAAACACCATATATTTT
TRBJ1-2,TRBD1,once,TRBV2,CASSDSLTGTVNYGYTF,TGTGCCAGCAGTGACTCCTTAACCGGGACAGTGAACTATGGCTACACCTTC
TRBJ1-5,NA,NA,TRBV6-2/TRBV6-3,CASSYYRAGQPQHF,TGTGCCAGCAGTTACTACAGGGCAGGCCAGCCCCAGCATTTT
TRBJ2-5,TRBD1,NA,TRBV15,CATSRDRQETQYF,TGTGCCACCAGCAGGGACAGGCAAGAGACCCAGTACTTC
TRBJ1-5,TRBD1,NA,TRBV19,CASKDREDQPQHF,TGTGCCAGTAAGGACAGGGAAGATCAGCCCCAGCATTTT
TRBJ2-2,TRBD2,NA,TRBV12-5,CASGLGLAGTGELFF,TGTGCTAGTGGCCTTGGACTAGCGGGGACCGGGGAGCTGTTTTTT
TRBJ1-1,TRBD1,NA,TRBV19,CASRWGTANTEAFF,TGTGCCAGTAGATGGGGGACAGCAAACACTGAAGCTTTCTTT
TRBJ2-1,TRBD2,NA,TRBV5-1,CASGLGGDPSYNEQFF,TGCGCCAGCGGCCTGGGGGGGGATCCCTCCTACAATGAGCAGTTCTTC
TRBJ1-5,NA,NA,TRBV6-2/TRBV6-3,CASSYSRGYNQPQHF,TGTGCCAGCAGTTACTCGCGCGGGTACAATCAGCCCCAGCATTTT
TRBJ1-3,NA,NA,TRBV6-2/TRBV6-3,CASSLERTASGNTIYF,TGTGCCAGCAGTCTCGAAAGGACAGCCTCTGGAAACACCATATATTTT
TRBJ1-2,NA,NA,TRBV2,CASTSLRGERGYTF,TGTGCCAGCACCTCCCTTCGGGGGGAAAGGGGCTACACCTTC
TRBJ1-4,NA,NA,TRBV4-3,CASSQDGAGGNEKLFF,TGCGCCAGCAGCCAAGACGGCGCGGGCGGGAATGAAAAACTGTTTTTT
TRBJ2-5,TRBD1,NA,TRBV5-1,CASSLNGQGGQETQYF,TGCGCCAGCAGCTTGAACGGACAGGGGGGTCAAGAGACCCAGTACTTC
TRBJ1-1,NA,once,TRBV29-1,CSGRGGQNTEAFF,TGCAGCGGACGTGGAGGCCAGAACACTGAAGCTTTCTTT
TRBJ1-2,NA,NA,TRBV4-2,CASSPDGGEGGYTF,TGTGCCAGCAGCCCCGACGGGGGGGAGGGTGGCTACACCTTC
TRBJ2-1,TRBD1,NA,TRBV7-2,CASSLPGQGKQFF,TGTGCCAGCAGCCTACCGGGACAGGGTAAGCAGTTCTTC
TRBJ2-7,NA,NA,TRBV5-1,CASSLDREYEQYF,TGCGCCAGCAGCTTGGACAGGGAATACGAGCAGTACTTC
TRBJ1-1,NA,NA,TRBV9,CASSVGRANTEAFF,TGTGCCAGCAGCGTAGGTCGCGCCAACACTGAAGCTTTCTTT
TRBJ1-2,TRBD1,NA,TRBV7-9,CASSPGGFYGYTF,TGTGCCAGCAGCCCAGGGGGCTTCTATGGCTACACCTTC
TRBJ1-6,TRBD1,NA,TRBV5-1,CASSLDRDSGSPLHF,TGCGCCAGCAGCTTAGACCGGGACAGTGGTTCACCCCTCCACTTT
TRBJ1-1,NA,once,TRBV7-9,CASSQGDTLNTEAFF,TGTGCCAGCAGCCAAGGGGATACTTTGAACACTGAAGCTTTCTTT
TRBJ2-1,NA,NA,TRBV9,CASSAFRGHNEQFF,TGTGCCAGCAGCGCGTTTAGGGGTCACAATGAGCAGTTCTTC
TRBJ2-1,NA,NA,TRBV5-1,CASRKGHTNSYNEQFF,TGCGCCAGCAGAAAGGGACACACCAACTCCTACAATGAGCAGTTCTTC
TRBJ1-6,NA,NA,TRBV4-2,CASSPGQLNGSPLHF,TGTGCCAGCAGCCCCGGACAGCTTAATGGTTCACCCCTCCACTTT
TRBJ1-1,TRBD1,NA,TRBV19,CASSHRGSMNTEAFF,TGTGCCAGTAGCCACAGGGGGTCAATGAACACTGAAGCTTTCTTT
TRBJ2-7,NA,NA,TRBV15,CATSRDFNRVGEQYF,TGTGCCACCAGCAGAGATTTTAACAGGGTGGGCGAGCAGTACTTC
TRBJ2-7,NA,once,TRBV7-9,CASSLGQEPYEQYF,TGTGCCAGCAGCTTAGGACAGGAGCCCTACGAGCAGTACTTC
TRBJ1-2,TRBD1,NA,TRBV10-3,CAILMGQGDGYTF,TGTGCCATCCTAATGGGACAGGGGGATGGCTACACCTTC
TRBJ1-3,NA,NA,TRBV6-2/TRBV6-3,CASSYQIWPAGNTIYF,TGTGCCAGCAGTTATCAGATTTGGCCCGCTGGAAACACCATATATTTT
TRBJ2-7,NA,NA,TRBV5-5,CASSLEGGRYEQYF,TGTGCCAGCAGCTTGGAAGGAGGTCGCTACGAGCAGTACTTC
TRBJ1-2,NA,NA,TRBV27,CASSPTTRQTRNYGYTF,TGTGCCAGCAGTCCCACGACTAGACAGACGCGTAACTATGGCTACACCTTC
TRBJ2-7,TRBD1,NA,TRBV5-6,CASSLAHLGTGEYEQYF,TGTGCCAGCAGCTTGGCCCACCTCGGGACAGGGGAATACGAGCAGTACTTC